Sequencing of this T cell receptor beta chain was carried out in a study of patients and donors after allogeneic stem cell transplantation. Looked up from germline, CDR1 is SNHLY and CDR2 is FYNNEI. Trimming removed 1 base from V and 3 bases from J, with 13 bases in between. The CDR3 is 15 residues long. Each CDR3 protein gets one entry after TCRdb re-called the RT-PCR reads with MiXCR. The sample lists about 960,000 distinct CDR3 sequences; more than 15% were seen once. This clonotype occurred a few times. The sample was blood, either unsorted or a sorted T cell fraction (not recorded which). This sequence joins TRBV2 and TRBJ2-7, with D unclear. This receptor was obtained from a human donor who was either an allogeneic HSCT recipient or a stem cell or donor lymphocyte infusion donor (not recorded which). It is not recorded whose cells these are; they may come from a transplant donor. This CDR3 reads CASSEGDLGYYEQYF. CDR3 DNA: TGTGCCAGCAGTGAAGGAGACCTCGGGTACTACGAGCAGTACTTC.